The entry below gives a single T cell receptor beta chain sequence along with its context. The antigen is undetermined. This sample stems from a study of cytomegalovirus exposure and HLA in healthy donors. The study's findings and limits: A reported reduction in N-insertions relative to the approximately 670-donor mean was seen in an Asian-associated ancestry cluster in a later analysis. Highest at DRB1 and lowest at HLA-C, TCR association rates differed among HLA loci in a later analysis. Most of the TCR beta V segments (in an earlier analysis) were productive either about 87% or about 30% of the time.

The PCR made use of 60 Vbeta and 13 Jbeta primers. Per the authors' pipeline: Later, an analysis found about 77 million unique TCR beta chains, and 8.5 million to 14 million of these were shared. The data were produced by immunoSEQ multiplex PCR, yet TCRdb's version contains in-frame clones alone and is incomplete. V and J calls plus clone size are reproduced from that table; the DNA served to infer D and trimming. Here the sample table reports under 90,000 clones. Germline V CDR1 and CDR2: MDHEN, SYDVKM. V was trimmed by 2 bases and J by 0 bases, leaving 11 bases between them. The CDR3 covers 16 residues.

The sample consisted of PBMCs. The chain carries TRBV28 and TRBJ1-3, with D unclear. The clonotype originates from a female donor in good health and CMV-seropositive. Written as DNA, the CDR3 is TGTGCCAGCAGTTTAAGTAGTAAGCGCTCTGGAAACACCATATATTTT. Translation: CASSLSSKRSGNTIYF.